A selection of T cell receptor beta chains follows, all from one sample in a study of T-cell reconstitution after alpha-beta-depleted transplantation in children. Using its own MiXCR run on the PCR reads, TCRdb lists one record per CDR3 protein. The sample includes 200,000 to 250,000 distinct CDR3 sequences, 8.4% of them seen just once. Here the sequenced sample was PBMCs, mostly from graft donor cells, taken 360 days after TCRalphabeta/CD19-depleted stem cell transplant. These receptors were taken from a male patient under 10 years old who had a stem cell transplant for acute myeloid leukemia, so the T cells may come from the graft donor. Each CDR3 is given with its conserved first and last residue. The D gene is left open where the match is weak. Rows give clone size only sometimes, using once, few, many, or a class for an expanded clone.

d_gene	j_gene	abundance	v_gene	CDR3nt	CDR3aa
-	TRBJ1-6	-	TRBV13	TGTGCCAGCAGCCCCCCTGGGGGAGTACTCAATTCACCCCTCCACTTT	CASSPPGGVLNSPLHF
-	TRBJ2-2	many	TRBV12-3/TRBV12-4	TGTGCCAGCTATAGCCTCGGGGGGCATGGGACCGGGGAGCTGTTTTTT	CASYSLGGHGTGELFF
-	TRBJ1-1	many	TRBV11-2	TGTGCCAGCAGCCCATTCGTTGACACTGAAGCTTTCTTT	CASSPFVDTEAFF
-	TRBJ1-6	-	TRBV20-1	TGCAGTGCTACTCTCCCACCCCTCCACTTT	CSATLPPLHF
-	TRBJ2-2	-	TRBV5-1	TGCGCCAGCAGCTTGGATGGTGACACCGGGGAGCTGTTTTTT	CASSLDGDTGELFF
TRBD1	TRBJ2-2	many	TRBV12-3/TRBV12-4	TGTGCCAGCAGTTTCGTCTGGGTCCGCCGGGACAGGGTGAACAGCTACACCGGGGAGCTGTTTTTT	CASSFVWVRRDRVNSYTGELFF
TRBD2	TRBJ2-5	-	TRBV6-5	TGTGCCAGCAGTACTCTTGCGACTAGCGGGGGCCTAAGTTGGGCCCAGTACTTC	CASSTLATSGGLSWAQYF
-	TRBJ2-5	many	TRBV7-8	TGTGCCAGCAGCTCCTGGGGACGGGGGTTCCAAGAGACCCAGTACTTC	CASSSWGRGFQETQYF
-	TRBJ2-4	-	TRBV5-1	TGCGCCAGCAGCTTGGGACTTCAAGCGCGGGTAGCCAAAAACATTCAGTACTTC	CASSLGLQARVAKNIQYF
TRBD2	TRBJ2-4	-	TRBV20-1	TGCTGTGCCGAACTTGCGGGGGTCGGGGCCAAAAACATTCAGTACTTC	CCAELAGVGAKNIQYF
TRBD1	TRBJ2-5	-	TRBV4-3	TGCGCCAGCAGCCAAGGGGGGCCGGGACAGCCCGACCAAGAGACCCAGTACTTC	CASSQGGPGQPDQETQYF
-	TRBJ2-1	few	TRBV12-3/TRBV12-4	TGTGCCAGCAGTCTCTTAAGTGGGGGCTACAATGAGCAGTTCTTC	CASSLLSGGYNEQFF
-	TRBJ1-1	few	TRBV11-3	TGTGCCAGCAGCTTACGGGGGACGGACACTGAAGCTTTCTTT	CASSLRGTDTEAFF
-	TRBJ2-5	-	TRBV5-1	TGCGCCAGCACTAATTGGGAGACCCAGTACTTC	CASTNWETQYF
TRBD1	TRBJ2-1	many	TRBV5-1	TGCGCCAGCAGCCGAACAGGGGACTCCTACAATGAGCAGTTCTTC	CASSRTGDSYNEQFF
-	TRBJ1-5	many	TRBV20-1	TGCAGTGCTAGAGTGGACAGTTATCAGCCCCAGCATTTT	CSARVDSYQPQHF
TRBD1	TRBJ2-3	-	TRBV20-1	TGCAGTGCTAGCGGACAGGGGGCTATGGATACGCAGTATTTT	CSASGQGAMDTQYF
-	TRBJ1-5	few	TRBV7-9	TGTGCCAGCAGCTTCGCCAGGGAGAATGGACAGCCCCAGCATTTT	CASSFARENGQPQHF
-	TRBJ1-1	-	TRBV5-1	TGCGCCAGCACCCGATCGAGGGACCGGAACACTGAAGCTTTCTTT	CASTRSRDRNTEAFF
-	TRBJ2-7	-	TRBV6-5	TGTGCCAGCAGTTACGAGGCTATTCCCTCCTCCTACGAGCAGTACTTC	CASSYEAIPSSYEQYF
TRBD2	TRBJ2-7	-	TRBV12-3/TRBV12-4	TGTGCCAGCAGTTTGGGCGGGAGCAGGTACGAGCAGTACTTC	CASSLGGSRYEQYF
-	TRBJ1-4	-	TRBV6-5	TGTGCCAGCAGTTACTCGACAGCAACTAATGAAAAACTGTTTTTT	CASSYSTATNEKLFF
-	TRBJ2-3	many	TRBV20-1	TGCAGTGCTACCCCTGAGAGGACGAGAAACCAGTATTTT	CSATPERTRNQYF
TRBD2	TRBJ2-1	-	TRBV18	TGTGCCAGCTCACCAAACAGCGGGAGTTACAATGAGCAGTTCTTC	CASSPNSGSYNEQFF
-	TRBJ2-7	many	TRBV7-2	TGTGCCAGCAGCTTAGCCTACGGACAGAACTACGAGCAGTACTTC	CASSLAYGQNYEQYF
-	TRBJ2-7	many	TRBV20-1	TGCAGTGCTAGCGGACAAACCTACGAGCAGTACTTC	CSASGQTYEQYF
TRBD1	TRBJ2-2	many	TRBV5-6	TGTGCCAGCAGCCCTTTCGGGACAGGGGTATCCGGGGAGCTGTTTTTT	CASSPFGTGVSGELFF
-	TRBJ2-5	-	TRBV5-1	TGCGCCAGCAGCTTGGTGTGGGAGACCCAGTACTTC	CASSLVWETQYF
TRBD1	TRBJ1-5	-	TRBV20-1	TGCAGTGCTAGACCCCAGGGGGGCAATCAGCCCCAGCATTTT	CSARPQGGNQPQHF
-	TRBJ1-6	few	TRBV6-1	TGTGCCAGCAGACCCAAGGGCGTACAGCTTAATTCACCCCTCCACTTT	CASRPKGVQLNSPLHF
TRBD1	TRBJ2-1	many	TRBV29-1	TGCAGCGTTGGCCCAGGGGGTCGTGAGCAGTTCTTC	CSVGPGGREQFF
-	TRBJ1-2	-	TRBV29-1	TGCAGCGCAGAAGAACTACGTGGCTACACCTTC	CSAEELRGYTF
-	TRBJ2-1	many	TRBV7-2	TGTGCCAGCAGCCCCCGGGACTTGGCGGGCAATGAGCAGTTCTTC	CASSPRDLAGNEQFF
-	TRBJ1-2	few	TRBV20-1	TGCAGTGCTAGAGCCCGTTTCCTTGGGGGCTATGGCTACACCTTC	CSARARFLGGYGYTF
-	TRBJ2-1	many	TRBV12-3/TRBV12-4	TGTGCCAGCAGTTTTCACGTAGGGACTCCCTTCTTC	CASSFHVGTPFF
TRBD2	TRBJ2-2	few	TRBV28	TGTGCCAGCAGCCGTGGACTAGCGGGAGCCGGGGAGCTGTTTTTT	CASSRGLAGAGELFF
-	TRBJ2-7	few	TRBV20-1	TGCAGTGCTAATCGGGCATCATACTCCTACGAGCAGTACTTC	CSANRASYSYEQYF
-	TRBJ1-2	few	TRBV7-2	TGTGCCAGCAGCTTAGCGCGTAGCAGGGAGTATGGCTACACCTTC	CASSLARSREYGYTF
-	TRBJ2-3	many	TRBV6-5	TGTGCCAGCAGTTATAAGCCTCCCACCCCCACAGATACGCAGTATTTT	CASSYKPPTPTDTQYF
TRBD1	TRBJ1-1	-	TRBV7-3	TGTGCCAGCAGCTTACCGCAGGGGGCAGGGAACACTGAAGCTTTCTTT	CASSLPQGAGNTEAFF
-	TRBJ2-7	many	TRBV20-1	TGCAGTGCTAGAGATATTGGGAAGACCTACGAGCAGTACTTC	CSARDIGKTYEQYF
TRBD2	TRBJ2-2	few	TRBV12-3/TRBV12-4	TGTGCCAGCGTCTCAAGCGGGGGCACCGGGGAGCTGTTTTTT	CASVSSGGTGELFF
TRBD2	TRBJ2-5	-	TRBV20-1	TGCAGTGCTATACCACTAGCGGGACATCAAGAGACCCAGTACTTC	CSAIPLAGHQETQYF
TRBD1	TRBJ1-1	many	TRBV2	TGTGCCACGAGAGACAGGGATGTTAGGGAAGCTTTCTTT	CATRDRDVREAFF
-	TRBJ1-1	many	TRBV6-5	TGTGCCAGCAGTTACTCGCTTAAAGGGATGACTGAAGCTTTCTTT	CASSYSLKGMTEAFF
-	TRBJ2-2	few	TRBV7-3	TGTGCCAGCAGCTTAAGGGGGCCCACCGGGGAGCTGTTTTTT	CASSLRGPTGELFF
TRBD1	TRBJ2-1	many	TRBV29-1	TGCAGCGTTTGCGGACAGGCGCACTACAATGAGCAGTTCTTC	CSVCGQAHYNEQFF
-	TRBJ2-1	-	TRBV9	TGTGCCAGCAGCGTAGAAGGGGCCGAACGGGGCTACAATGAGCAGTTCTTC	CASSVEGAERGYNEQFF